A single sample gave rise to the 5 T cell receptor beta chains below, sequenced in a study of post-analysis software for immune sequencing data. Their antigens are not known. The study's findings and limits: When patients were compared with controls, 5 or 6 TRBV segments were more frequent, TRBV5-6, TRBV5-1 and TRBV20-1 among them.

Prepared TCR beta cDNA libraries contained unique molecular identifiers. TCRdb redid the calling of the PCR reads with MiXCR, one entry per CDR3 protein. Of about 200,000 distinct CDR3 sequences in the sample, 25% to 30% were seen once. The specimen sequenced was blood. Source of these receptors: a girl younger than 18 with multiple sclerosis.

This clonotype was detected a few times. The gene calls are TRBV27 and TRBJ1-1; D not resolved. The germline gives CDR1 MNHEY, CDR2 SMNVEV (reference sequence). Deletions cut 1 base from V and 2 bases from J, with 8 bases between. CDR3 length equals 14 residues. The CDR3 DNA sequence: TGTGCCAGCAGTTTATTGAGAGAAAACACTGAAGCTTTCTTT. This encodes CASSLLRENTEAFF.

The V gene is TRBV18, the J gene TRBJ2-1; the match to TRBD2 covers 8 bases. Germline V gene lookup returns CDR1 KGHSH and CDR2 LQKENI. This CDR3 is built from 15 residues. After removal of 1 base from V and 8 bases from J, the junction contained 7 bases not matched to a gene. The CDR3 nucleotides are TGTGCCAGCTCACCACTAGCGGGGTCTGGGGATGAGCAGTTCTTC. Residues: CASSPLAGSGDEQFF.

Of note for this clonotype: A much larger clone is a single base away; this may be a read error. The V and J genes are TRBV10-3 and TRBJ2-5, with TRBD1 matching over 7 bases. This CDR3 is built from 13 residues. Germline loops: CDR1 ENHRY, CDR2 SYGVKD. Losses at the gene ends were 6 bases for V and 11 bases for J; bases not matched to a gene: 12. The CDR3 nucleotides read TGTGCCATCAGCCTGGGACAGCTAAATGAGCAGTACTTC. Translating it yields CAISLGQLNEQYF.

This clonotype has a count of ten or more. The chain is built from TRBV18 and TRBJ2-3; D ambiguous. The CDR3 contains 13 residues. Germline loops: CDR1 KGHSH, CDR2 LQKENI. Deletions cut 3 bases from V and 0 bases from J, with 4 bases between. This CDR3 reads CASSPPSTDTQYF. The CDR3 nucleotides read TGTGCCAGCTCACCGCCTAGCACAGATACGCAGTATTTT. Together with reference TRBV18 and TRBJ2-3, the CDR3 gives the full variable domain: NAGVMQNPRHLVRRRGQEARLRCSPMKGHSHVYWYRQLPEEGLKFMVYLQKENIIDESGMPKERFSAEFPKEGPSILRIQQVVRGDSAAYFCASSPPSTDTQYFGPGTRLTVL.

The gene calls are TRBV20-1 and TRBJ2-5; 7 bases align to TRBD2. Gene TRBJ2-7 matches the end of the DNA better, so the J call may be wrong. The germline V gene has CDR1 DFQATT and CDR2 SNEGSKA (reference sequence). This CDR3 is 14 amino acids long. The CDR3 protein is CSARARTRAYEQYF. As DNA, the CDR3 is TGCAGTGCTAGAGCTAGGACTAGAGCCTACGAGCAGTACTTC.